The 15 T cell receptor beta chains in this list originate from one sample, sequenced in a study of blood T cells in healthy people across ages. Together with a sample-barcoded 5' primer, a J-beta primer mix was included in a second PCR lasting 7 to 11 cycles. One entry per CDR3 protein, called by TCRdb with MiXCR from the 5' RACE reads. This table holds approximately 360,000 distinct CDR3 sequences, over 45% found once. The sample was blood. The receptors come from a man between 60 and 70 years old in good health.

The chain combines TRBV20-1 with TRBJ1-4; D is unresolved. The CDR3 extends over 13 amino acids. Germline lookup yields CDR1 DFQATT and CDR2 SNEGSKA (reference sequence). Trimming took 7 bases from V and 2 from J, leaving 11 bases between them. In nucleotides, the CDR3 is TGCAGTGTTAACGGGCCCACTAATGAAAAACTGTTTTTT. Its translation: CSVNGPTNEKLFF.

This chain links TRBV5-1 with TRBJ2-7; TRBD2 matches at 8 bases. Trimming cost V 2 bases and J 4 bases; bases outside gene matches: 8. CDR3 length equals 15 residues. Germline V gene data show CDR1 as SGHRS and CDR2 as YFSETQ. CDR3 sequence: CASSFVSGETYEQYF. The CDR3 nucleotides are TGCGCCAGCAGCTTTGTTAGCGGGGAAACATACGAGCAGTACTTC.

J is TRBJ2-7 and V is TRBV7-9, with D perhaps TRBD1 or TRBD2 (5 bases each). Trimming took off 7 bases at V and 2 bases at J, with 15 bases between the two ends. This CDR3 region has 14 residues. The germline gives CDR1 SEHNR, CDR2 FQNEAQ (reference sequence). This CDR3 reads CASTPGRKPYEQYF. In DNA form, the CDR3 reads TGTGCCAGCACCCCGGGACGGAAACCCTACGAGCAGTACTTC.

The V gene is TRBV4-2, the J gene TRBJ1-6, with 11 bases that match TRBD1. V lost 4 bases to trimming and J lost 5 bases; unmatched junction nucleotides: 7. This CDR3 spans 17 amino acids. Germline CDR1 LGHNA, CDR2 YNFKEQ. The CDR3 here is CASSRRTGGADNSPLHF. The CDR3 DNA is TGTGCCAGCAGCCGCCGGACAGGGGGCGCAGATAATTCACCCCTCCACTTT.

The gene calls are TRBV20-1 and TRBJ2-5; D call uncertain. Germline-derived CDR1 and CDR2 are DFQATT and SNEGSKA (reference sequence). The V end was cut by 3 bases, the J end by 4 bases, with 12 bases between. The CDR3 has 13 amino acids. For the CDR3, the DNA is TGCAGTGCTAGCTTAGAAGGAAGAGAGACCCAGTACTTC. Protein: CSASLEGRETQYF.

The rearrangement uses TRBV12-3 or TRBV12-4 and TRBJ2-2; the D gene is possibly TRBD2 (5 bases). V lost 5 bases and J 7 bases, leaving 8 bases between the germline ends. This CDR3 comprises 12 residues. The CDR3 DNA reads as TGTGCCAGCAGTACTAGGCACGGGGAGCTGTTTTTT. Residues: CASSTRHGELFF.

The chain is built from TRBV29-1 and TRBJ2-4, with 8 bases identical to TRBD1. The better agreement between TRBJ2-7 and the DNA end casts doubt on the J call. The CDR3 spans 13 residues. CDR1 SQVTM and CDR2 ANQGSEA come from the germline V gene. DNA of the CDR3: TGCAGCGTTGCCAAAACACAGGGGGGCGAGCAGTACTTC. It translates to CSVAKTQGGEQYF.

The chain links TRBV9 to TRBJ2-7; a weak D match, TRBD1 (6 bases). The CDR3 extends over 15 amino acids. The germline CDR1 and CDR2 sequences are SGDLS and YYNGEE. The V gene lost 0 bases and the J gene lost 5 bases, with 15 bases spanning the gap. The CDR3 reads CASSVEQGTFHEQYF. The CDR3 region has the DNA TGTGCCAGCAGCGTAGAACAGGGAACTTTCCACGAGCAGTACTTC.

The chain combines TRBV5-1 with TRBJ2-1; D is undetermined. This CDR3 comprises 11 residues. Germline loops: CDR1 SGHRS, CDR2 YFSETQ. V lost 2 bases, J lost 9 bases, and 6 bases lay in between. The CDR3 loop is CASSFLGEQFF. CDR3 sequence (DNA): TGCGCCAGCAGCTTCCTAGGTGAGCAGTTCTTC. Variable domain in full (rest from reference TRBV5-1 and TRBJ2-1): KAGVTQTPRYLIKTRGQQVTLSCSPISGHRSVSWYQQTPGQGLQFLFEYFSETQRNKGNFPGRFSGRQFSNSRSEMNVSTLELGDSALYLCASSFLGEQFFGPGTRLTVL.

The CDR3 bases are TGCAGTGCTACTACATCGACTGAAGCTTTCTTT. It encodes CSATTSTEAFF. The chain links TRBV20-1 to TRBJ1-1; D is ambiguous. Germline V gene sequence: CDR1 DFQATT, CDR2 SNEGSKA (reference sequence). This CDR3 has 11 amino acids. V was trimmed by 4 bases and J by 5 bases, leaving 8 bases between them.

The rearrangement uses TRBV7-9 and TRBJ2-1, with TRBD1 matching 8 bases. CDR1 and CDR2 from the germline V gene are SEHNR and FQNEAQ (reference sequence). This CDR3 has 13 residues. The V and J ends lost 5 bases and 10 bases, in that order; junction bases with no gene match: 7. This CDR3 is CASSLDRGWEQFF. In nucleotides, the CDR3 is TGTGCCAGCAGCCTAGACAGGGGCTGGGAGCAGTTCTTC.

This chain joins TRBV29-1 and TRBJ1-2; the match to TRBD1 covers 7 bases. V was clipped by 5 bases and J by 1 base; unmatched bases: 10. Germline V gene sequence: CDR1 SQVTM, CDR2 ANQGSEA. The CDR3 totals 15 residues. DNA for the CDR3: TGCAGCGTTCAAGGGACAGCATCAAATAACTATGGCTACACCTTC. Translation gives CSVQGTASNNYGYTF.

The rearrangement joins TRBV4-2 to TRBJ2-3; 9 bases fit TRBD2. The CDR3 is 16 amino acids. V shed 1 base, J shed 4 bases, and the junction held 6 bases outside the gene matches. Germline V gene data show CDR1 as LGHNA and CDR2 as YNFKEQ. Written as DNA, the CDR3 is TGTGCCAGCAGCCAAGGACCAGCGGGGGGTGCAGATACGCAGTATTTT. Its translation: CASSQGPAGGADTQYF.

This clonotype was recorded a few times. The V gene is TRBV6-5, the J gene TRBJ2-5; TRBD2 might be the D (5 bases). In germline, CDR1 is MNHEY, CDR2 SVGAGI. Trimming pared 3 bases from V and 5 bases from J, leaving 13 bases between. CDR3 length equals 14 residues. The CDR3, as DNA: TGTGCCAGCAGTTATTCGCGAGGGATCGAGACCCAGTACTTC. This encodes CASSYSRGIETQYF.

V gene TRBV9 combines with J gene TRBJ2-1, with 13 bases lining up with TRBD2. Per the germline V gene, CDR1 is SGDLS and CDR2 is YYNGEE. This CDR3 contains 16 residues. J lost 8 bases, V lost 0 bases, and 5 bases had no gene match. CDR3 nucleotide sequence: TGTGCCAGCAGCGTAGGGACTAGCGGGAGTTACGATGAGCAGTTCTTC. It yields the protein CASSVGTSGSYDEQFF. The complete variable domain, with remaining parts taken from reference TRBV9 and TRBJ2-1, reads DSGVTQTPKHLITATGQRVTLRCSPRSGDLSVYWYQQSLDQGLQFLIQYYNGEERAKGNILERFSAQQFPDLHSELNLSSLELGDSALYFCASSVGTSGSYDEQFFGPGTRLTVL.